This entry features one TCR beta chain sequence. The clone's antigen remains unknown. Nothing much larger sits one base from this clone, and base qualities are not available. The entry originates in a study of response to subunit inactivated influenza vaccine (dated by TCRdb to the late 2010s). As for the study more broadly: Deep quantitative T cell receptor repertoire profiling was used in the study to track responses to a trivalent subunit inactivated influenza vaccine. Results and caveats for the whole study, not just this receptor: It was suggested by the authors that each seasonal influenza vaccination may recruit only a limited number of new T cells.

The CDR3 spans 16 residues, from the cysteine through the phenylalanine. The DNA shown is the 48-base CDR3, in frame from base 1. V loses 2 bases of germline sequence and J loses 0 bases, and the interval between the two ends is 11 bases. The germline V gene (reference sequence) gives CDR1 as SGHKS and CDR2 as YYEKEE. Library generation was performed with RT-PCR. Instrument on record: Illumina HiSeq 2500. TCRdb cleaned the public reads at Q25 with fastp, built clones with MiXCR and kept in-frame beta chains. Here each entry gathers all rows of one CDR3 protein and keeps the most common genes and DNA. This sample has 200,000 to 300,000 distinct CDR3 sequences in its table, and 12% of those were observed once. The ten largest make up roughly 7.7% of the sample.

The TCR sequence derives from a man aged 45 to 65 who received an inactivated influenza vaccine. Donor details come from another sample of the same person, matched by shared clones. The sequence is built from TRBV5-5 and TRBJ2-2, with no confident D gene call. This specimen consisted of non-naive T cells sorted from PBMCs, obtained 14 to 15 days before vaccination. What this sample's cell subset or site label stands for: memory T cell fraction. In nucleotide form, the sequence is TGTGCCAGCAGCTTTAGTTTCAGAGCGAACACCGGGGAGCTGTTTTTT. Translated, this gives CASSFSFRANTGELFF. When the CDR3 is completed using the reference TRBV5-5 and TRBJ2-2 genes on either side, the full variable domain is DAGVTQSPTHLIKTRGQQVTLRCSPISGHKSVSWYQQVLGQGPQFIFQYYEKEERGRGNFPDRFSARQFPNYSSELNVNALLLGDSALYLCASSFSFRANTGELFFGEGSRLTVL.